The clone carrying this TCR beta chain was observed a few times. Its matching antigen is unknown. The data are from a study of T-cell reconstitution after alpha-beta-depleted transplantation in children. Study-wide results and limits: T-cell numbers and diversity, one year after transplant, stemmed largely from T cells that were newly produced. Where alpha-beta T cells came from about two months after transplant was reportedly several hundred expanded graft clones. At day 60, the high TCRbeta diversity found in some patients originated from recipient T cells and thymic progenitors that had survived.

The TCRbeta library incorporated unique molecular identifiers. TCRdb ran MiXCR on the PCR reads and lists one entry per CDR3 protein. The sample includes about 980,000 distinct CDR3 sequences, roughly 29% seen only once; the top ten take about 28%. The CDR3 runs 13 residues. Germline CDR1 and CDR2: SNHLY and FYNNEI. Trimming took 8 bases from V and 0 from J, leaving 11 bases between them. The chain recombines TRBV2 with TRBJ2-7; D is undetermined. The sequence derives from a boy in the first two years of life who had a stem cell transplant for SCID, so the T cells may come from the graft donor. Here the sequenced sample was PBMCs, mostly from graft donor cells, taken 360 days after TCRalphabeta/CD19-depleted stem cell transplant. CDR3 nucleotide sequence: TGTGCCAGCCGCCCGCACGGCTCCTACGAGCAGTACTTC. The encoded protein is CASRPHGSYEQYF.